This T cell receptor beta chain stems from a study of shared clonotypes between healthy human individuals. Regarding the study as a whole: It was observed that roughly 5.4% of naive CD4 clonotypes were shared across a handful of donors.

Germline V gives CDR1 SGHTA, CDR2 FQGTGA. There are 16 residues in the CDR3. V lost 5 bases, J lost 5 bases, and 20 bases lay in between. Turning to this clone: Its target is not known.

Produced via immunoSEQ multiplex PCR; TCRdb's table is partial and in-frame only. The sample yields millions of clones, about 92% seen once. The source material was naive CD4+ T cells from PBMCs. The subset is: CD45RA+ positively selected. The genes are TRBV7-3 and TRBJ2-3; D is unresolved. The sequence derives from a man younger than 35 in good health. Some clones in this sample may be carry-over from other donors' samples. CDR3 in amino acids: CASSPFFIPAGDTQYF. CDR3 in DNA: TGTGCCAGCAGCCCCTTTTTCATCCCGGCTGGAGATACGCAGTATTTT.